The sequence of this T cell receptor beta chain was determined in a study of T cell changes during pregnancy in multiple sclerosis. The CDR3 runs to 16 residues. Germline V gene sequence: CDR1 MNHNY, CDR2 SVGAGI (reference sequence). After removal of 0 bases from V and 4 bases from J, the junction contained 4 bases not matched to a gene. Here immunoSEQ multiplex PCR was the method, and the copy in TCRdb shows in-frame clones only, minus some. The sample carries approximately 64,000 clones, over 80% recorded once. The V gene is TRBV6-6, the J gene TRBJ2-3, with TRBD1 matching 10 bases. The TCR was taken from a female donor with multiple sclerosis, enrolled in a pregnancy study. The sequencing here drew on peripheral blood, taken in the first trimester of pregnancy. CDR3 sequence (DNA): TGTGCCAGCAGTTACTCCGGGACAGGGGTCCCAGATACGCAGTATTTT. Translation: CASSYSGTGVPDTQYF.